Included here is one T cell receptor (beta chain) sequence, with context. The sample belongs to a study of T-cell reconstitution after alpha-beta-depleted transplantation in children. The CDR3 has 15 residues. The V and J ends lost 10 bases and 2 bases, in that order; junction bases with no gene match: 11. Researchers prepared the TCRbeta library using unique molecular identifiers, the study reports. A single record per CDR3 protein comes from TCRdb applying MiXCR to the PCR reads. The sample shows roughly 500,000 distinct CDR3 sequences, 18% of them seen only once. The chain carries TRBV12-3 or TRBV12-4 and TRBJ1-2, with 9 bases identical to TRBD1. This specimen was PBMCs from the stem cell graft donor, taken from the stem cell graft. This TCR was sampled from a human donor who donated a stem cell graft to a child with acute lymphoblastic leukemia. The CDR3: CATAPWDRVNYGYTF. CDR3 nucleotide sequence: TGTGCCACCGCCCCTTGGGACAGGGTAAACTATGGCTACACCTTC.